A single sample gave rise to the 28 T cell receptor beta chains below, sequenced in a study of blood T cell repertoires in COVID-19. Data came from immunoSEQ multiplex PCR; TCRdb stores just in-frame clones and leaves some out. The sample carries 25,000 to 35,000 clones, 65% to 90% recorded once. Sequencing was performed on peripheral blood. The receptors were sampled from an elderly man with active COVID-19.

The rearrangement joins TRBV6-5 to TRBJ2-7, with 8 nucleotides matching TRBD2. Germline V gene lookup returns CDR1 MNHEY and CDR2 SVGAGI. The CDR3 runs 13 residues. Losses at the gene ends were 5 bases for V and 6 bases for J; bases not matched to a gene: 6. CDR3 in amino acids: CASSRRGVGEQYF. CDR3 nucleotides: TGTGCCAGCAGTCGGCGGGGGGTCGGCGAGCAGTACTTC.

The genes are TRBV2 and TRBJ2-2, with 13 bases matching TRBD2. Looked up from germline, CDR1 is SNHLY and CDR2 is FYNNEI. Trimming took 3 bases from V and 2 from J; bases not matched to a gene: 9. The CDR3 is 19 amino acids. As DNA, the CDR3 is TGTGCCAGCAGTGATTTTGGGACTAGCGGGGAGCCTAACACCGGGGAGCTGTTTTTT. Encoded protein: CASSDFGTSGEPNTGELFF.

The rearrangement links TRBV5-6 to TRBJ2-4; 14 nucleotides line up with TRBD2. With V trimmed by 4 bases and J by 9 bases, 6 bases remained unmatched. CDR3 length equals 15 residues. From germline, CDR1 is SGHDT and CDR2 YYEEEE. The CDR3 is CASSLTSGGAGIQYF. The CDR3 bases are TGTGCCAGCAGCCTGACTAGCGGGGGGGCCGGCATTCAGTACTTC.

CDR3 sequence (DNA): TGTGCCAGCAGTTCAAGACAGGGCCGGCAGCCCCAGCATTTT. Its translation: CASSSRQGRQPQHF. V is TRBV6-5 and J is TRBJ1-5; 7 nucleotides agree with TRBD1. The germline V gene encodes CDR1 MNHEY and CDR2 SVGAGI. The CDR3 contains 14 residues. V shed 4 bases and J 7 bases; nucleotides not matched to a gene: 7.

The chain links TRBV18 to TRBJ1-3; no clear D gene. There are 17 residues in the CDR3. The germline gives CDR1 KGHSH, CDR2 LQKENI. Trimming pared 3 bases from V and 2 bases from J, leaving 17 bases between. The CDR3 sequence: CASSPSVPAAPGNTIYF. For the CDR3, the DNA is TGTGCCAGCTCACCCTCGGTCCCAGCAGCGCCTGGAAACACCATATATTTT.

V is TRBV27 and J is TRBJ1-4; perhaps TRBD1 as D (5 bases). The CDR3 runs 13 residues. V was shortened by 3 bases and J by 8 bases, with 10 bases between the two germline ends. CDR1 is MNHEY and CDR2 is SMNVEV in the germline V gene (reference sequence). The CDR3 DNA is TGTGCCAGCAGTTTGGTACGGGGGGAAAAACTGTTTTTT. This gives the protein CASSLVRGEKLFF.

The J gene is TRBJ1-4, the V gene TRBV28; D possibly corresponds to TRBD1 (5 bases). The germline gives CDR1 MDHEN, CDR2 SYDVKM. CDR3 length: 13 residues. Trimming stripped 5 bases from V and 5 bases from J, with 9 bases between. The CDR3 region is CASSQQENEKLFF. CDR3 nucleotides: TGTGCCAGCAGTCAACAGGAGAATGAAAAACTGTTTTTT.

This clone was seen a handful of times. This sequence joins TRBV2 and TRBJ2-1; 10 nucleotides line up with TRBD2. The CDR3 is 14 residues long. The trim removed 4 bases at V and 8 bases at J, leaving 5 bases unmatched. Germline CDR1 and CDR2: SNHLY and FYNNEI. The CDR3 nucleotides are TGTGCCAGCAGTGTGGCTAGCGGGGGTTATGAGCAGTTCTTC. Its translation: CASSVASGGYEQFF. Using reference TRBV2 and TRBJ2-1 for the parts outside the CDR3, the full variable domain is EPEVTQTPSHQVTQMGQEVILRCVPISNHLYFYWYRQILGQKVEFLVSFYNNEISEKSEIFDDQFSVERPDGSNFTLKIRSTKLEDSAMYFCASSVASGGYEQFFGPGTRLTVL.

The V gene is TRBV12-5, the J gene TRBJ1-2, with no clear D. Germline CDR1 and CDR2: LGHNT and FRNRAP. This CDR3 has 12 residues. V lost 6 bases, J lost 2 bases, and 7 bases lay in between. In DNA form, the CDR3 reads TGTGCTAGTGGGTACTCAAACTATGGCTACACCTTC. This translates into CASGYSNYGYTF.

This clone has just one count. This chain joins TRBV11-3 and TRBJ2-3; 9 positions match TRBD2. V dropped 1 base and J dropped 4; count of bases not matched to a gene: 6. Germline values: CDR1 SGHNT, CDR2 YENEEA. The CDR3 has 16 residues. The DNA of the CDR3 is TGTGCCAGCAGCTTAGGCGGCGGGGGGGCAGCAGATACGCAGTATTTT. Protein: CASSLGGGGAADTQYF.

The genes are TRBV3-1 (or the pseudogene TRBV3-2) and TRBJ1-2; perhaps TRBD1 as D (6 bases). Germline lookup yields CDR1 LGHDT and CDR2 YNNKEL (reference sequence). Trimming removed 0 bases at V and 8 bases at J, with 13 bases between. This CDR3 is 14 amino acids long. The CDR3 DNA reads TGTGCCAGCAGCCAAGATCGGGGGGCTGGAGGCTACACCTTC. This codes for CASSQDRGAGGYTF.

The V gene is TRBV2, the J gene TRBJ2-7; no definite D call. CDR3 length: 12 residues. V lost 2 bases to trimming and J lost 3 bases, with 5 bases between them. In germline, CDR1 is SNHLY, CDR2 FYNNEI. The DNA of the CDR3 is TGTGCCAGCAGTGAATCTATCTACGAGCAGTACTTC. It encodes CASSESIYEQYF.

The chain recombines TRBV9 with TRBJ1-2; D is perhaps TRBD1 (5 bases). The CDR3 runs to 13 residues. Germline V gene data show CDR1 as SGDLS and CDR2 as YYNGEE. V lost 2 bases, J lost 3 bases, and 8 bases lay in between. The DNA of the CDR3 is TGTGCCAGCAGCGTTGACAGCGACTATGGCTACACCTTC. Translated: CASSVDSDYGYTF.

This chain connects TRBV28 to TRBJ2-2; the match to TRBD2 covers 8 bases. Germline lookup yields CDR1 MDHEN and CDR2 SYDVKM. This CDR3 contains 14 residues. The V gene end was trimmed by 10 bases and the J gene end by 1 base; junction bases not matched to a gene: 5. CDR3 DNA sequence: TGTGCCATCGCCGGGGGGGTGAACACCGGGGAGCTGTTTTTT. The encoded protein is CAIAGGVNTGELFF.

The chain is built from TRBV10-1 and TRBJ1-1; D not resolved. Per the germline V gene, CDR1 is WNHNN and CDR2 is SYGVQD (reference sequence). The CDR3 is made up of 11 amino acids. CDR3 protein: CGPVSDTEAFF. CDR3 nucleotides: TGCGGCCCAGTCAGTGACACTGAAGCTTTCTTT.

The CDR3 here is CASIFGALGVEQFF. The CDR3, as DNA: TGTGCCAGCATATTTGGGGCCCTGGGTGTTGAGCAGTTCTTC. This chain connects TRBV2 to TRBJ2-1, with a tentative D call TRBD1 (5 bases). This CDR3 comprises 14 residues. The V gene's germline CDR1 is SNHLY and CDR2 FYNNEI. V dropped 7 bases and J dropped 9 bases, with 19 bases sitting between them.

The gene calls are TRBV6-6 and TRBJ2-5; D is unresolved. CDR3 size: 13 residues. The V end was cut by 0 bases, the J end by 4 bases, with 6 bases between. Germline V lookup: CDR1 MNHNY, CDR2 SVGAGI (reference sequence). CDR3: CASSYSLRETQYF. CDR3 bases: TGTGCCAGCAGTTACTCGTTGAGAGAGACCCAGTACTTC.

This rearrangement joins TRBV7-9 to TRBJ2-5; D ambiguous. The CDR3 spans 13 residues. The V end was cut by 1 base, the J end by 3 bases, with 6 bases between. The germline CDR1 and CDR2 sequences are SEHNR and FQNEAQ (reference sequence). This chain's CDR3 is CASSLVIEETQYF. CDR3 DNA: TGTGCCAGCAGCTTAGTTATTGAAGAGACCCAGTACTTC. Looking up the rest from reference TRBV7-9 and TRBJ2-5 gives the full variable domain: DTGVSQNPRHKITKRGQNVTFRCDPISEHNRLYWYRQTLGQGPEFLTYFQNEAQLEKSRLLSDRFSAERPKGSFSTLEIQRTEQGDSAMYLCASSLVIEETQYFGPGTRLLVL.

The genes are TRBV19 and TRBJ2-5, with D possibly TRBD1 on 6 matching bases. Trimming shortened V by 3 bases and J by 5 bases, and 13 bases separated the two germline ends. Germline CDR1 reads LNHDA; CDR2 reads SQIVND (reference sequence). The CDR3 spans 14 residues. This CDR3 is CASSIIGGEETQYF. The CDR3 nucleotides read TGTGCCAGTAGTATTATAGGGGGAGAGGAGACCCAGTACTTC.

This clone is judged medium-sized. The J gene is TRBJ1-4, the V gene TRBV15; D is ambiguous. The V end was cut by 5 bases, the J end by 1 base, with 8 bases between. This CDR3 has 14 amino acids. Germline V gene data show CDR1 as LNHNV and CDR2 as YYDKDF (reference sequence). CDR3 residues: CATSVVRTNEKLFF. The CDR3 DNA is TGTGCCACCAGCGTCGTCAGAACTAATGAAAAACTGTTTTTT.

This chain uses TRBV6-2 or TRBV6-3 with TRBJ1-4; the D gene is possibly TRBD1 (6 bases). CDR1 and CDR2 from the germline V gene are MNHEY and SVGEGT. The CDR3 contains 15 residues. V was clipped by 2 bases and J by 6 bases, with 13 bases between them. The CDR3 spells CASSYEQGRDEKLFF. DNA of the CDR3: TGTGCCAGCAGTTACGAGCAGGGGCGCGATGAAAAACTGTTTTTT.

This chain connects TRBV5-1 to TRBJ2-5, with D unclear. The CDR3 is made up of 15 amino acids. V was pared by 1 base and J by 2 bases, with 12 bases between. CDR1 and CDR2 (germline): SGHRS, YFSETQ. The CDR3, as DNA: TGCGCCAGCAGCTTGAACGGTCCGCAACAAGAGACCCAGTACTTC. Translation gives CASSLNGPQQETQYF.

The V call is TRBV3-1 (or the pseudogene TRBV3-2), the J call TRBJ2-2; 14 nucleotides line up with TRBD2. Germline CDR1 reads LGHDT; CDR2 reads YNNKEL (reference sequence). Unmatched junction bases numbered 8, after V lost 4 bases and J lost 4 bases. The CDR3 is 18 residues long. CDR3 region: CASSPRLAGGSSTGELFF. CDR3 DNA: TGTGCCAGCAGCCCCAGACTAGCGGGGGGGAGTAGCACCGGGGAGCTGTTTTTT.

The chain is built from TRBV7-9 and TRBJ2-3, with TRBD2 matching over 9 bases. This CDR3 comprises 17 residues. Germline values: CDR1 SEHNR, CDR2 FQNEAQ (reference sequence). Trimming at V came to 3 bases and at J to 0 bases, leaving 7 bases not matched to a gene. The CDR3 nucleotides are TGTGCCAGCAGCTTGTTTAGCGGGGGCCCTAGCACAGATACGCAGTATTTT. It yields the protein CASSLFSGGPSTDTQYF.

CDR3 residues: CASSRRDNSPLHF. In nucleotides, the CDR3 is TGTGCCAGCAGCCGTCGGGATAATTCACCCCTCCACTTT. This chain links TRBV14 with TRBJ1-6; no clear D gene. Trimming removed 4 bases at V and 5 bases at J, with 6 bases between. The CDR3 runs to 13 residues. The germline gives CDR1 SGHDN, CDR2 FVKESK.

The chain uses TRBV27 and TRBJ2-5, with 7 bases identical to TRBD1. Germline trimming cut 4 bases from V and 4 bases from J; bases unmatched to any gene: 15. Germline-derived CDR1 and CDR2 are MNHEY and SMNVEV (reference sequence). There are 17 residues in the CDR3. The CDR3 loop is CASSSFLTGVHSETQYF. CDR3 nucleotide sequence: TGTGCCAGCAGTTCTTTCCTTACAGGGGTACATTCAGAGACCCAGTACTTC.

The chain links TRBV6-5 to TRBJ1-3; the D gene is possibly TRBD1 (6 bases). The CDR3 loop spans 14 amino acids. Trimming cost V 8 bases and J 0 bases, with 11 bases left between them. Germline CDR1 reads MNHEY; CDR2 reads SVGAGI. The CDR3 loop is CASGGGGSGNTIYF. The CDR3 nucleotides read TGTGCCAGCGGGGGAGGGGGCTCTGGAAACACCATATATTTT.

The genes are TRBV5-5 and TRBJ2-7, with 12 bases identical to TRBD2. Per germline, CDR1 SGHKS and CDR2 YYEKEE (reference sequence). The CDR3 is made up of 15 amino acids. Trimming took 4 bases from V and 9 from J; bases not matched to a gene: 11. CDR3 sequence (DNA): TGTGCCAGCAGCCCTAGCGGGGGGGGATCTACGGCGCAGTACTTC. Translating gives CASSPSGGGSTAQYF.